This T cell receptor (beta chain) was identified during a study of control samples from healthy donors and cancer patients. This CDR3 spans 13 amino acids. Per the germline V gene, CDR1 is GTSNPN and CDR2 is SVGIG (reference sequence). Trimming cost V 4 bases and J 5 bases; bases outside gene matches: 3. Data came from immunoSEQ multiplex PCR; TCRdb stores just in-frame clones and leaves some out. The data contain about 160,000 clones, approximately 94% of them singletons. This TCR was sampled from a man aged 55 to 70 with colorectal cancer. The sample taken for sequencing was PBMCs. The V and J genes are TRBV30 and TRBJ2-3; 10 nucleotides match TRBD2. The CDR3 protein is CAWTSGGIDTQYF. The CDR3 nucleotides read TGTGCCTGGACTAGCGGGGGTATAGATACGCAGTATTTT.